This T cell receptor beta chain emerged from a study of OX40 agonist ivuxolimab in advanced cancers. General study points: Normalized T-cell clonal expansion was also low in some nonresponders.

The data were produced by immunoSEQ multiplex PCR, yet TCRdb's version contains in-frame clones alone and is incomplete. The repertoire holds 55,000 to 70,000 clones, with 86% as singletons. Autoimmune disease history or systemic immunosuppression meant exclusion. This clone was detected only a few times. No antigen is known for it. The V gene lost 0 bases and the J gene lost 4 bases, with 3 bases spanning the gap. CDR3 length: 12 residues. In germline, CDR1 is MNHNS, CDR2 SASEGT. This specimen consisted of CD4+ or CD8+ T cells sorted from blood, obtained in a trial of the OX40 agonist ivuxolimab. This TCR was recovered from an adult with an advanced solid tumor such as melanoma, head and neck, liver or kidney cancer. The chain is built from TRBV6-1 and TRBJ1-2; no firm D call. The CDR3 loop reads CASSEALYGYTF. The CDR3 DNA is TGTGCCAGCAGTGAAGCGCTCTATGGCTACACCTTC.